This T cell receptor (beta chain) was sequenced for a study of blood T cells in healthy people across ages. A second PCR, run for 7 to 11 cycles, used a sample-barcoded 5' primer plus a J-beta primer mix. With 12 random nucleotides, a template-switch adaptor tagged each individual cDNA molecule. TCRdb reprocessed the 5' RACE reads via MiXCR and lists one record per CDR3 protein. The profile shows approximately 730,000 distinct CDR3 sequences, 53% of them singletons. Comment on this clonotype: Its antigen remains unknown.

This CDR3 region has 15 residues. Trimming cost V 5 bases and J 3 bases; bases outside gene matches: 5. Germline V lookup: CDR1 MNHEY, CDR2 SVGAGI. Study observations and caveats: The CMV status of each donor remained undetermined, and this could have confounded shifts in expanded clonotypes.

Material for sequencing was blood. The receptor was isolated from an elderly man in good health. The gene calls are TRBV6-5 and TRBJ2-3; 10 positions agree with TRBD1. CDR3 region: CASSPGQGVTDTQYF. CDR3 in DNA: TGTGCCAGCAGTCCAGGACAGGGGGTGACAGATACGCAGTATTTT.